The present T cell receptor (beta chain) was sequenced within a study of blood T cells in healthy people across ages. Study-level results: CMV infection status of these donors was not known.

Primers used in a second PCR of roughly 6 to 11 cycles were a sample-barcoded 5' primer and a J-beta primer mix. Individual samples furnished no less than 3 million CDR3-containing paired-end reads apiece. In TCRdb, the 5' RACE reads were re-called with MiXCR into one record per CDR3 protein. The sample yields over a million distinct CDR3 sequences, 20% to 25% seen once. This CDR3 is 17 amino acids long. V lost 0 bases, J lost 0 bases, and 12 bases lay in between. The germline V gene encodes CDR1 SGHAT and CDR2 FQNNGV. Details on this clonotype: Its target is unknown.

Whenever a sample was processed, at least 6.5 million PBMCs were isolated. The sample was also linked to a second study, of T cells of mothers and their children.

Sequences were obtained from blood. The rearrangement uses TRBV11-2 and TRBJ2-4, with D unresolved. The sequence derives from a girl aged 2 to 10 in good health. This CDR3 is CASSLEGVDLAKNIQYF. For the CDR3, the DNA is TGTGCCAGCAGCTTAGAGGGTGTAGATCTAGCCAAAAACATTCAGTACTTC.